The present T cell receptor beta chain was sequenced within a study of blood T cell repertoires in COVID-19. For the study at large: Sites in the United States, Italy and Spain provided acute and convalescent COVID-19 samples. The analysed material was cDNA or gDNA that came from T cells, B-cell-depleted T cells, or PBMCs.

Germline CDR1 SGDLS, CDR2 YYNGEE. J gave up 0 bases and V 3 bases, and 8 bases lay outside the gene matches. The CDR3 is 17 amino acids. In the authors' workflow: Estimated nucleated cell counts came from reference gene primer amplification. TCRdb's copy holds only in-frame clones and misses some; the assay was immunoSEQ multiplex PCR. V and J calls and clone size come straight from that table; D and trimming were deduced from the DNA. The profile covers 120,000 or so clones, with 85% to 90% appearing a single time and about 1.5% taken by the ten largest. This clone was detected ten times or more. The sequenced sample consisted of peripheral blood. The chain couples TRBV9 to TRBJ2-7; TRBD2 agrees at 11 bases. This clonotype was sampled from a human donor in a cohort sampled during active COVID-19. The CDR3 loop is CASSAHASGRSSYEQYF. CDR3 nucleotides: TGTGCCAGCAGCGCCCATGCTAGCGGGAGGAGCTCCTACGAGCAGTACTTC.